The clone carrying this TCR beta chain turned up a few times. Its target is unknown. From the RT-PCR reads, TCRdb called clonotypes with MiXCR, one entry per CDR3 protein. The table records roughly 650,000 distinct CDR3 sequences, around 15% of them present only once. The data were obtained in a study of response to subunit inactivated influenza vaccine. Findings and limits, study-wide: With each seasonal influenza vaccination, the authors suggested, few new T cells are recruited.

The CDR3 contains 14 residues. V shed 10 bases, J shed 3 bases, and the junction held 7 bases outside the gene matches. The specimen comprised PBMCs from blood, sampled roughly 15 days before vaccination. The rearrangement links TRBV12-3 or TRBV12-4 to TRBJ2-1; TRBD2 aligns across 9 bases. The TCR comes from a man aged 50 to 59 who received an inactivated influenza vaccine. The CDR3 region has the DNA TGTGCCACAGCCCTTAGCGGGAGCTACAATGAGCAGTTCTTC. Its protein product is CATALSGSYNEQFF.